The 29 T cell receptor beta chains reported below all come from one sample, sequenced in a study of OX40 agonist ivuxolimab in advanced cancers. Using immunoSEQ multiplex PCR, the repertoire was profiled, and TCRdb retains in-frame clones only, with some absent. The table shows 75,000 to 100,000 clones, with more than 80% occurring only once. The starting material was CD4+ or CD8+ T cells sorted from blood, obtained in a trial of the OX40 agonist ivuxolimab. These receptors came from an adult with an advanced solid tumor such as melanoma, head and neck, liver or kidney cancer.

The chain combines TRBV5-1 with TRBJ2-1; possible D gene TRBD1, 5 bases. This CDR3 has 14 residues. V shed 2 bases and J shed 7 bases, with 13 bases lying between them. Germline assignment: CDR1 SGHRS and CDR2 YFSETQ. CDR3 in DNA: TGCGCCAGCAGCTTAAAGGGGTCGACAAATGAGCAGTTCTTC. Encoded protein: CASSLKGSTNEQFF. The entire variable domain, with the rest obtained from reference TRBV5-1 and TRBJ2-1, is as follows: KAGVTQTPRYLIKTRGQQVTLSCSPISGHRSVSWYQQTPGQGLQFLFEYFSETQRNKGNFPGRFSGRQFSNSRSEMNVSTLELGDSALYLCASSLKGSTNEQFFGPGTRLTVL.

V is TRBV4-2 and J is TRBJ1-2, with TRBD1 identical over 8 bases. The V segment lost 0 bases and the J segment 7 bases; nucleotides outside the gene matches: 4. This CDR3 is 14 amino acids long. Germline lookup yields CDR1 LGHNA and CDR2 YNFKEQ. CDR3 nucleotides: TGTGCCAGCAGCCAAGATTCCAGGGGGCTTGGCTACACCTTC. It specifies CASSQDSRGLGYTF.

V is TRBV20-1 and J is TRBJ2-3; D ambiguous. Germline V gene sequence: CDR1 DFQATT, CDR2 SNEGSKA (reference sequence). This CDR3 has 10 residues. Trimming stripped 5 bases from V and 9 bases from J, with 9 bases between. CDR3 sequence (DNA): TGCAGTGCTGTACACCAAACGCAGTATTTT. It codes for CSAVHQTQYF.

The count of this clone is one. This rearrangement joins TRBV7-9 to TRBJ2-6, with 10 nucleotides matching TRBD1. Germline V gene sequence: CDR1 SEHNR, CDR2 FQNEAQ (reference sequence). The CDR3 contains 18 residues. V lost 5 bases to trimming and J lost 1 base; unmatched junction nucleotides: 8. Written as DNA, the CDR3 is TGTGCCAGCAGCCAAGAGGGACAGGGGCTGTCTGGGGCCAACGTCCTGACTTTC. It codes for CASSQEGQGLSGANVLTF.

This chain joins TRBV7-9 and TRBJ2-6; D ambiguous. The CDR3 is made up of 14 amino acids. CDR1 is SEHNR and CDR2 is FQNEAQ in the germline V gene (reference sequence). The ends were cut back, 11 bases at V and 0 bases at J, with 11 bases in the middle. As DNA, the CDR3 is TGTGCCGGGAAGCCGGGCTCTGGGGCCAACGTCCTGACTTTC. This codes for CAGKPGSGANVLTF.

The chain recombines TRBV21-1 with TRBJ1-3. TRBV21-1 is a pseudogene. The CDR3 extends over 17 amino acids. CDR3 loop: CASSPQEPVRSRCTIYF. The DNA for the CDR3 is TGTGCCAGCAGCCCTCAGGAGCCGGTCCGCTCAAGGTGCACCATATATTTT.

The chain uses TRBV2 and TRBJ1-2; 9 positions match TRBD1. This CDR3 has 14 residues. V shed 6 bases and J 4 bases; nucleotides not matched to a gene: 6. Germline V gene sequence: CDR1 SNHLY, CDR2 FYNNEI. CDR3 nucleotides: TGTGCCAGCAGGGGGACAGGGTTGGGCTATGGCTACACCTTC. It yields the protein CASRGTGLGYGYTF.

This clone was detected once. CDR3 in amino acids: CASSLAGGGNTEAFF. The CDR3 nucleotides are TGTGCCAGCAGCTTAGCCGGGGGCGGGAACACTGAAGCTTTCTTT. The chain uses TRBV7-9 and TRBJ1-1; TRBD1 might be the D (6 bases). The CDR3 has 15 residues. Germline V gives CDR1 SEHNR, CDR2 FQNEAQ (reference sequence). With 0 bases removed from V and 1 base from J, the gap between germline ends came to 9 bases.

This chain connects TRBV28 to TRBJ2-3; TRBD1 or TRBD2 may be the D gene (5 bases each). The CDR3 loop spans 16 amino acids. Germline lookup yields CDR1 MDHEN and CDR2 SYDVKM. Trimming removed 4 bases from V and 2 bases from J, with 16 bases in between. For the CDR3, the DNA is TGTGCCAGCAGTTCCGGGACCCAACTATTCACAGATACGCAGTATTTT. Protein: CASSSGTQLFTDTQYF.

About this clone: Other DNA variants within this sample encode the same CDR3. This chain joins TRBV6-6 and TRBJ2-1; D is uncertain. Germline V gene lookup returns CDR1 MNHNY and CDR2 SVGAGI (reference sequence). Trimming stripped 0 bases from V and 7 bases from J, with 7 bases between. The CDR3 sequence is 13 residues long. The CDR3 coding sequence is TGTGCCAGCAGTTACTCGAACCGGAATGAGCAGTTCTTC. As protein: CASSYSNRNEQFF.

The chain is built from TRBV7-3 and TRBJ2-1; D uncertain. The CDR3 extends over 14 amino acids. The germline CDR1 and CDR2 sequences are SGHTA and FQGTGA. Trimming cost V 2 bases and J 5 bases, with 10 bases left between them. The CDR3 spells CASSLHLTDNEQFF. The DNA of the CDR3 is TGTGCCAGCAGCTTACACCTTACGGACAATGAGCAGTTCTTC. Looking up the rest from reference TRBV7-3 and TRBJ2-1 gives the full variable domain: GAGVSQTPSNKVTEKGKYVELRCDPISGHTALYWYRQSLGQGPEFLIYFQGTGAADDSGLPNDRFFAVRPEGSVSTLKIQRTERGDSAVYLCASSLHLTDNEQFFGPGTRLTVL.

This chain's CDR3 is CASSPQVTGELFF. The CDR3 DNA follows: TGTGCCAGCAGCCCCCAAGTCACCGGGGAGCTGTTTTTT. V gene TRBV4-2 combines with J gene TRBJ2-2; D ambiguous. Germline-derived CDR1 and CDR2 are LGHNA and YNFKEQ. The CDR3 is 13 residues long. Trimming took 4 bases from V and 4 from J, leaving 7 bases between them.

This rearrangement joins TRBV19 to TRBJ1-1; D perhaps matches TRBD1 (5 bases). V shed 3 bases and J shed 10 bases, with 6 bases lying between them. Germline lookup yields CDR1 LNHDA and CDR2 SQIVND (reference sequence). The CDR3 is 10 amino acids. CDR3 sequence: CASSMGVAFF. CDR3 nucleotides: TGTGCCAGTAGTATGGGGGTAGCTTTCTTT.

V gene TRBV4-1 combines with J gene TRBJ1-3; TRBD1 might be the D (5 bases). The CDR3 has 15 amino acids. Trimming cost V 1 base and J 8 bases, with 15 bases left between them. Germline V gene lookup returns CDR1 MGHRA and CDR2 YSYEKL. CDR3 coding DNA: TGCGCCAGCAGCCAAGCGGTGAGGGGCCAAGACACCATATATTTT. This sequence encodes CASSQAVRGQDTIYF.

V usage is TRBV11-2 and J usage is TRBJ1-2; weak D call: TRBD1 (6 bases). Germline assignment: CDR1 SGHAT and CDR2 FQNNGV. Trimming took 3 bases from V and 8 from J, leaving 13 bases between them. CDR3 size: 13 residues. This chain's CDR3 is CASSFLQGSGYTF. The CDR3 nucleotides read TGTGCCAGCAGCTTCCTACAGGGAAGCGGCTACACCTTC.

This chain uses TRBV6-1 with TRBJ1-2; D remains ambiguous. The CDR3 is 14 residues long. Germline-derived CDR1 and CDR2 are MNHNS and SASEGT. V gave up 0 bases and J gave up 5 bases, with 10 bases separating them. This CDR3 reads CASSEASVKYGYTF. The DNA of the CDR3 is TGTGCCAGCAGTGAAGCGAGTGTCAAATATGGCTACACCTTC.

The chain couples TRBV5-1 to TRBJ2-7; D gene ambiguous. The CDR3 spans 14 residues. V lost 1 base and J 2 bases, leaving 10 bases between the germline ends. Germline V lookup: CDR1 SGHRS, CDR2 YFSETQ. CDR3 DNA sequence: TGCGCCAGCAGCTTGTGGCAAGCCGCCTACGAGCAGTACTTC. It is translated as CASSLWQAAYEQYF.

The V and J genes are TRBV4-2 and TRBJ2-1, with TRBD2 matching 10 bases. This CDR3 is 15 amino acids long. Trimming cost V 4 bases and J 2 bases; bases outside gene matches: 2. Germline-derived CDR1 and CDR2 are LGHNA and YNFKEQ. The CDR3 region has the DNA TGTGCCAGCAGCCGGACTAGCGGCACCTACAATGAGCAGTTCTTC. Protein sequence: CASSRTSGTYNEQFF.

CDR3 DNA sequence: TGTGCCAGCAGCCTATCCGGGACAACGAACACTGAAGCTTTCTTT. Amino acid sequence: CASSLSGTTNTEAFF. This sequence joins TRBV4-2 and TRBJ1-1, with D possibly matching TRBD1 (6 bases). Trimming shortened V by 4 bases and J by 1 base, and 13 bases separated the two germline ends. The CDR3 is made up of 15 amino acids. Germline CDR1 LGHNA, CDR2 YNFKEQ.

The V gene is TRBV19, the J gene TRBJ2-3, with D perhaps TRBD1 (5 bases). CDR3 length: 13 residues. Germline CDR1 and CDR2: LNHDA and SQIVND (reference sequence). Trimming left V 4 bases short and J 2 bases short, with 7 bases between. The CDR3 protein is CASSTGITDTQYF. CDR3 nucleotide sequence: TGTGCCAGTAGTACAGGGATCACAGATACGCAGTATTTT.

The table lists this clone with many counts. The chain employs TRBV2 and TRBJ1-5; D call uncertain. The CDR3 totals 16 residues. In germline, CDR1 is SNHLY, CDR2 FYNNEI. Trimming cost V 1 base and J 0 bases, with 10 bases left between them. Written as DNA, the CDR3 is TGTGCCAGCAGTGAAGTTGGCCGCTCTAGCAATCAGCCCCAGCATTTT. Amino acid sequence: CASSEVGRSSNQPQHF.

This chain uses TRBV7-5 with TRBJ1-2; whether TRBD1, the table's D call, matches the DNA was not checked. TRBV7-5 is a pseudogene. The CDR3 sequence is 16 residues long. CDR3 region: CASSLAVGQGRDGYTF. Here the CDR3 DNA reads TGTGCCAGCAGCTTAGCGGTGGGACAGGGTAGGGATGGCTACACCTTC.

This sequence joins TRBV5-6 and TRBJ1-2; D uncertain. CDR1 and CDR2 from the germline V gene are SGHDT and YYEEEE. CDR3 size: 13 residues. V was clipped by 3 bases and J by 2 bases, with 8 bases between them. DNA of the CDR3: TGTGCCAGCAGCTACCAGGCGAACTATGGCTACACCTTC. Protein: CASSYQANYGYTF.

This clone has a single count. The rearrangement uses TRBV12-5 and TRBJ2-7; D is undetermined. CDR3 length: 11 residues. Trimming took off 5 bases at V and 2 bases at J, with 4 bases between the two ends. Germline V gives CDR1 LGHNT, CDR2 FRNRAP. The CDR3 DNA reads TGTGCTAGTGGTCCCGCCTACGAGCAGTACTTC. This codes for CASGPAYEQYF.

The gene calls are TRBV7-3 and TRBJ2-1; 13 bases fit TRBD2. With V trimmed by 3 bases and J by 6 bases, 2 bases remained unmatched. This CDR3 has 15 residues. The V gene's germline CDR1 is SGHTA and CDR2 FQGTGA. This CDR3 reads CASSLGLAGSNEQFF. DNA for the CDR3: TGTGCCAGCAGCTTGGGACTAGCGGGGAGCAATGAGCAGTTCTTC. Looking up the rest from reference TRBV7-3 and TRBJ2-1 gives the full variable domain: GAGVSQTPSNKVTEKGKYVELRCDPISGHTALYWYRQSLGQGPEFLIYFQGTGAADDSGLPNDRFFAVRPEGSVSTLKIQRTERGDSAVYLCASSLGLAGSNEQFFGPGTRLTVL.

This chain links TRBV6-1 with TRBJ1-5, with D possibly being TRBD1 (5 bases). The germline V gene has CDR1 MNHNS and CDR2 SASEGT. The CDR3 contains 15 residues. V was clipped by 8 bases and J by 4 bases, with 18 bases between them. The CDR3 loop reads CASRPLWGQNQPQHF. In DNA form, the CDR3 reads TGTGCCAGCCGGCCCCTATGGGGCCAAAATCAGCCCCAGCATTTT.

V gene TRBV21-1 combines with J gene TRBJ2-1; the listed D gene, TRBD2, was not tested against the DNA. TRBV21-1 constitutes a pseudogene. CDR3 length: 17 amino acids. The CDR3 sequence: CASSNQTTAGGGHEQFF. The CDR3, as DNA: TGTGCCAGCAGCAATCAGACTACGGCGGGAGGGGGGCATGAGCAGTTCTTC.

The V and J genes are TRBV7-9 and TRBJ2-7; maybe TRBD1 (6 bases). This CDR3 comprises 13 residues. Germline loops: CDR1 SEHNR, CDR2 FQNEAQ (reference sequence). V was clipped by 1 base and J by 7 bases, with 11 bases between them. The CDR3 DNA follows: TGTGCCAGCAGCTTAGTAGGGGGATGGGAGCAGTACTTC. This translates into CASSLVGGWEQYF.

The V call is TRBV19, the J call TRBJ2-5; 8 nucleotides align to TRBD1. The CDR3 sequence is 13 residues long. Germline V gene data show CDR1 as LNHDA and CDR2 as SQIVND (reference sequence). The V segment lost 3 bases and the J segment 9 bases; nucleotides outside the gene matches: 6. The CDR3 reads CASSIGTGGAQYF. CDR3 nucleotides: TGTGCCAGTAGTATCGGGACAGGAGGGGCCCAGTACTTC.